The entry that follows covers one TCR beta chain sequence. No antigen is known for it. The same CDR3 is also encoded by other DNA sequences in this sample. The data were obtained in a study of immune evolution from preneoplasia to lung adenocarcinoma. Study observations and caveats: Top clone frequencies peaked in normal lung, apparently declining through invasive adenocarcinoma.

Two lung cancer pathologists independently confirmed each histologic diagnosis. The V and J ends lost 3 bases and 1 base, in that order; junction bases with no gene match: 1. Looked up from germline, CDR1 is SGHNT and CDR2 is YENEEA. The length of the CDR3 is 15 residues. Libraries were prepared by immunoSEQ multiplex PCR; TCRdb keeps only in-frame clonotypes and omits some of them. The sample yields under 45,000 clones, 65% to 80% seen once. The chain employs TRBV11-3 and TRBJ2-3, with 10 bases matching TRBD1. This receptor was identified in a person between 55 and 69 years old with lung adenocarcinoma. Sequenced input: FFPE invasive lung adenocarcinoma tissue. CDR3 nucleotide sequence: TGTGCCAGCAGCTTGGGGACAGGGGGCACAGATACGCAGTATTTT. As protein: CASSLGTGGTDTQYF.